This T cell receptor (beta chain) was documented in a study of tumor-infiltrating lymphocytes in oesophageal squamous cell carcinoma. J gave up 3 bases and V 6 bases, and 0 bases lay outside the gene matches. Germline values: CDR1 MNHNS, CDR2 SASEGT. The CDR3 sequence is 13 residues long. TCRdb redid the calling of the PCR reads with MiXCR, one entry per CDR3 protein. The data show under 15,000 distinct CDR3 sequences, 54% seen once. In its sample, this clonotype was seen many times. The chain employs TRBV6-1 and TRBJ2-2; TRBD1 matches at 8 bases. The source is a female donor with esophageal squamous cell carcinoma. The sequenced sample consisted of esophageal tumor tissue. Here the CDR3 reads CASRTGDTGELFF. CDR3 sequence (DNA): TGTGCCAGCAGGACAGGGGACACCGGGGAGCTGTTTTTT.